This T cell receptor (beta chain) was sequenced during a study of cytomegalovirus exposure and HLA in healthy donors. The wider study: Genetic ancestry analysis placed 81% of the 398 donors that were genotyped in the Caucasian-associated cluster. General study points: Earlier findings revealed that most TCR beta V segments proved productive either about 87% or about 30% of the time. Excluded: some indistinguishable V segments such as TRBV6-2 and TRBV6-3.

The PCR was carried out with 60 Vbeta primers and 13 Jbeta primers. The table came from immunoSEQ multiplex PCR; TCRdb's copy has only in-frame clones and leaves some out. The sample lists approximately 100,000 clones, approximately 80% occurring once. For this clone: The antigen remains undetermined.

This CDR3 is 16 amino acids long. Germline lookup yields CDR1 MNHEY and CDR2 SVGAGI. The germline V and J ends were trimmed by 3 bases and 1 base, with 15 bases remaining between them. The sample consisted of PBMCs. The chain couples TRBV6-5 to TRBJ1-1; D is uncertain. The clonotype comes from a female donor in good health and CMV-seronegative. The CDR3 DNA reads TGTGCCAGCAGTTATCACCGTCAGCTAGGGAACACTGAAGCTTTCTTT. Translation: CASSYHRQLGNTEAFF.